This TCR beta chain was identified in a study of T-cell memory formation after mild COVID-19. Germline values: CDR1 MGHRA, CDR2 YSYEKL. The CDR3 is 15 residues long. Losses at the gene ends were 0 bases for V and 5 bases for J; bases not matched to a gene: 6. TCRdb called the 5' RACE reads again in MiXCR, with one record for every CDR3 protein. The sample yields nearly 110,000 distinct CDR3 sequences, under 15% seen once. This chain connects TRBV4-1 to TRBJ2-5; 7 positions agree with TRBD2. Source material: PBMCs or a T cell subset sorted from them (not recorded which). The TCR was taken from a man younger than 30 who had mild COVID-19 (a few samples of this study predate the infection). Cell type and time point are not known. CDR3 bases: TGCGCCAGCAGCCAAGACCGTCTCGGGGGGGAGACCCAGTACTTC. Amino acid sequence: CASSQDRLGGETQYF.